Listed below are T cell receptor beta chains from one sample, sequenced in a study of tumor and adjacent non-tumor tissue in lung cancer. TCRdb redid the calling of the multiplex PCR reads with MiXCR, one entry per CDR3 protein. There are 68,000 or so distinct CDR3 sequences in the sample; 50% to 60% occur only once, and 20% lies in the top ten. Sequencing used lung tumor tissue. The receptors were sampled from a man aged 50 to 60 with non-small cell lung cancer. The CDR3 runs from the conserved cysteine through the conserved F or W. Fields, in order: D gene, V gene, CDR3 protein. D genes are given only for firm matches.

TRBD1 | TRBV28 | CASSPQGEIGGNYGYTF
TRBD1 | TRBV6-6 | CASSYKTGQAQETQYF
. | TRBV18 | CASSPPFEGYNYTF
. | TRBV30 | CAWIKVGTGELFF
. | TRBV29-1 | CCGVDGLGMDEQFF
TRBD1 | TRBV7-6 | CASSLVPGQGQETQYF
TRBD2 | TRBV4-1 | CASSPRTSVRDNEQLF
TRBD1 | TRBV6-1 | CASMRTGSDTQYF
TRBD2 | TRBV10-3 | CPISGGSGRATREQFF
. | TRBV6-5 | CASSYPETQYF
. | TRBV4-1 | CASSQDSGRDYNEQFF
. | TRBV11-2 | CASSVDRYGTEALF
. | TRBV4-2 | CANSQVVTANHSTDTQYF
. | TRBV29-1 | CSVRRAGSTDTQYF
. | TRBV11-3 | CASNVQGGDTQYF
. | TRBV7-8 | CAGSFKGHLSQETQYF
. | TRBV11-2 | CASSLAHRDYEQYF
. | TRBV11-2 | CARSLDRGSADTQYF
TRBD1 | TRBV10-3 | CVISRTGDNQPQHF
. | TRBV7-9 | CASSRDTSNQPQHF
. | TRBV28 | CASCFDSIERTDTQYF
. | TRBV11-2 | CARMENQETKYF
TRBD1 | TRBV6-5 | CASSYTDRARGANVLTF
TRBD1 | TRBV12-3/TRBV12-4 | CVSSPLTGARFEQYF
. | TRBV6-5 | CASRRPGTLLHF
TRBD2 | TRBV12-3/TRBV12-4 | CASSFGGGYKVRFF
. | TRBV6-1 | CASESLFDEQYF
TRBD1 | TRBV6-1 | CASSRGTGVPGQYF
TRBD1 | TRBV20-1 | CSARRTGGGTEAFF
. | TRBV11-3 | CASRPGEEVEAFF
TRBD2 | TRBV12-3/TRBV12-4 | CASRFTPTSGISDEQFF
. | TRBV7-9 | CASNLVVLGGGEAFF
. | TRBV25-1 | CAGSEKLTGTYEQYF
. | TRBV28 | CASSLSLAEEDTYEQYF
TRBD2 | TRBV29-1 | CSATTSGSLYEQCF
. | TRBV12-3/TRBV12-4 | CASSWALRGMNTEAFF
. | TRBV29-1 | CSVDLADQETQYF
. | TRBV12-3/TRBV12-4 | CARSKPFGSTYEQYF
. | TRBV28 | CASRGGVSSEQYF
. | TRBV21-1 | CTSSKDRFDGYTF
TRBD2 | TRBV12-3/TRBV12-4 | CARSSPGLAATGELFF
TRBD1 | TRBV6-5 | CVSSTGDRATDTQYF
. | TRBV10-3 | CAIGQANQPQDF
. | TRBV6-1 | CANSSSWGVAGNTIYF
. | TRBV12-3/TRBV12-4 | CASSSVETQYF
TRBD2 | TRBV29-1 | CSALIIGRSSEQFF
. | TRBV6-5 | CASLPAGGEMNTEAFF
. | TRBV29-1 | CSVDSIYGYTF
. | TRBV6-1 | CASSGLGGPGNTIYF
. | TRBV11-2 | CVSSLLSLGDEQFF
TRBD2 | TRBV4-1 | CATSHQSYRGRNDNEQYF
. | TRBV10-3 | CAIGRYQETQYF
TRBD1 | TRBV12-3/TRBV12-4 | CAISSEGAWNKQFF
. | TRBV2 | CASKVDNQPQHF
TRBD1 | TRBV6-6 | CASSYDRVSTEAFF